A selection of T cell receptor beta chains follows, all from one sample in a study of beta chain features in type 1 diabetes. Assay used: immunoSEQ multiplex PCR; TCRdb lists only in-frame clones, some missing. The data hold under 250,000 clones, with 12% to 15% observed a single time. The sample taken for sequencing was naive CD4+ T cells from blood. The source is a woman aged 40 to 50 in good health. Each CDR3 is given with its conserved first and last residue.

V gene: TRBV25-1
J gene: TRBJ1-2
CDR3 protein: CATLGQGNNYGYTF

V gene: TRBV5-1
J gene: TRBJ1-2
CDR3 protein: CASSLDRSFLPPNYGYTF

V gene: TRBV6-5
J gene: TRBJ2-7
CDR3 protein: CASSYSGGAQYF

V gene: TRBV27
J gene: TRBJ2-1
CDR3 protein: CASKLAGEDEQFF

V gene: TRBV7-6
J gene: TRBJ1-1
CDR3 protein: CASSLLFGQSEAFF

V gene: TRBV7-6
J gene: TRBJ1-2
CDR3 protein: CAMPSGLGYTF

V gene: TRBV5-6
J gene: TRBJ2-1
CDR3 protein: CASSLWGLYNEQFF

V gene: TRBV6-1
J gene: TRBJ1-5
CDR3 protein: CASSEVLTAPQPQHF

V gene: TRBV6-1
J gene: TRBJ2-5
CDR3 protein: CASSALTSGQETQYF

V gene: TRBV5-6
J gene: TRBJ2-1
CDR3 protein: CASSLMVLNYNEQFF

V gene: TRBV2
J gene: TRBJ2-5
CDR3 protein: CATRSGLQETQYF

V gene: TRBV6-4
J gene: TRBJ2-1
CDR3 protein: CASSDDYGLANNEQFF

V gene: TRBV7-9
J gene: TRBJ2-5
CDR3 protein: CAINREADQTQYF

V gene: TRBV5-4
J gene: TRBJ2-2
CDR3 protein: CASSWQGVDTGELFF

V gene: TRBV29-1
J gene: TRBJ2-1
CDR3 protein: CSVRGRLAGGNEQFF

V gene: TRBV5-1
J gene: TRBJ1-1
CDR3 protein: CASSLEQVGSIEAFF

V gene: TRBV6-5
J gene: TRBJ1-4
CDR3 protein: CASSSQWEKLFF

V gene: TRBV5-4
J gene: TRBJ2-5
CDR3 protein: CASSLPGQGGETQYF

V gene: TRBV5-1
J gene: TRBJ2-6
CDR3 protein: CASSVSGQLISGANVLTF

V gene: TRBV25-1
J gene: TRBJ2-5
CDR3 protein: CASSELGPSETQYF

V gene: TRBV6-5
J gene: TRBJ1-5
CDR3 protein: CASSYSQGMGQPQHF

V gene: TRBV6-1
J gene: TRBJ1-1
CDR3 protein: CASRVSPEAFF

V gene: TRBV9
J gene: TRBJ2-3
CDR3 protein: CASSEGGTDTQYF

V gene: TRBV11-2
J gene: TRBJ1-2
CDR3 protein: CASSLDQAGPYGYTF

V gene: TRBV28
J gene: TRBJ1-1
CDR3 protein: CASSLRTGRITEAFF

V gene: TRBV7-2
J gene: TRBJ2-7
CDR3 protein: CASSYSGEIPYEQYF

V gene: TRBV11-2
J gene: TRBJ1-4
CDR3 protein: CASSLSGANEKLFF

V gene: TRBV2
J gene: TRBJ1-6
CDR3 protein: CASRGTGDSPLHF

V gene: TRBV7-2
J gene: TRBJ2-7
CDR3 protein: CASGSGTGKNEQYF

V gene: TRBV7-9
J gene: TRBJ2-5
CDR3 protein: CASSLGGKETQYF

V gene: TRBV14
J gene: TRBJ2-7
CDR3 protein: CASSLSPGTYEQYF

V gene: TRBV5-5
J gene: TRBJ1-1
CDR3 protein: CASSRLGGLNTEAFF

V gene: TRBV6-1
J gene: TRBJ2-1
CDR3 protein: CASSWRGSSYNEQFF

V gene: TRBV5-1
J gene: TRBJ2-3
CDR3 protein: CASKEGGGKSDTQYF

V gene: TRBV9
J gene: TRBJ2-5
CDR3 protein: CASSGGTSGLQETQYF

V gene: TRBV9
J gene: TRBJ2-5
CDR3 protein: CASSARGGEETQYF

V gene: TRBV6-5
J gene: TRBJ1-4
CDR3 protein: CASSREIREKLFF

V gene: TRBV12-5
J gene: TRBJ1-5
CDR3 protein: CASGSRTGGDQPQHF

V gene: TRBV7-2
J gene: TRBJ2-2
CDR3 protein: CASSFQGGANTGELFF

V gene: TRBV4-2
J gene: TRBJ2-2
CDR3 protein: CASTKDRDLALKLFF

V gene: TRBV5-1
J gene: TRBJ2-5
CDR3 protein: CASAGGLETQYF

V gene: TRBV7-2
J gene: TRBJ1-2
CDR3 protein: CASSTDREDYGYTF

V gene: TRBV5-6
J gene: -
CDR3 protein: CASSLVQGETQYF

V gene: TRBV18
J gene: TRBJ1-2
CDR3 protein: CASSPTGVGGYTF

V gene: TRBV5-1
J gene: TRBJ1-1
CDR3 protein: CASSLANGQGVVTEAFF

V gene: TRBV2
J gene: TRBJ2-5
CDR3 protein: CASRAGVYQETQYF

V gene: TRBV6-1
J gene: TRBJ2-3
CDR3 protein: CASSASAGAFTDTQYF

V gene: TRBV5-1
J gene: TRBJ2-3
CDR3 protein: CASSFQRGGRDTQYF

V gene: TRBV29-1
J gene: TRBJ2-3
CDR3 protein: CSVGGQNRDTQYF

V gene: TRBV6-1
J gene: TRBJ2-2
CDR3 protein: CASRIAGANTGELFF

V gene: TRBV21-1
J gene: TRBJ2-7
CDR3 protein: CASSKGGGGGAPVEQYF

V gene: TRBV29-1
J gene: TRBJ2-2
CDR3 protein: CSVRVLGFGELFF

V gene: TRBV7-6
J gene: TRBJ2-6
CDR3 protein: CASSLEATVSGANVLTF

V gene: TRBV7-9
J gene: TRBJ2-1
CDR3 protein: CASSLSTQGSYNEQFF

V gene: TRBV5-5
J gene: TRBJ1-6
CDR3 protein: CASSDPPSYNSPLHF

V gene: TRBV7-9
J gene: TRBJ2-7
CDR3 protein: CASSLGRGPSYEQYF

V gene: TRBV29-1
J gene: TRBJ2-5
CDR3 protein: CSVVSAGAWETQYF